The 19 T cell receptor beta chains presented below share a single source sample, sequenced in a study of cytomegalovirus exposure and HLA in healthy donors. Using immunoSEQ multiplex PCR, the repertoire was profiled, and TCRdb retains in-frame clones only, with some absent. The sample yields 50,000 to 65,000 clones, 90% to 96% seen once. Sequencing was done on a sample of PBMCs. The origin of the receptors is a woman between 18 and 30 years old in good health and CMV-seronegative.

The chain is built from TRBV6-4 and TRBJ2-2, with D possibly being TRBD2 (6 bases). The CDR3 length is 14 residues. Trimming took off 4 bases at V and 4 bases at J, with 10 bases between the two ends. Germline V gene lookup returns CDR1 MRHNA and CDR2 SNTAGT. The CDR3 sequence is CASSAAGGTGELFF. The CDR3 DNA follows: TGTGCCAGCAGTGCCGCCGGGGGCACCGGGGAGCTGTTTTTT.

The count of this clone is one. The CDR3 coding sequence is TGTGCCAGCAGCTTTTTTACAGAACAGAACACTGAAGCTTTCTTT. It translates to CASSFFTEQNTEAFF. V is TRBV7-9 and J is TRBJ1-1, with D hard to call. Germline-derived CDR1 and CDR2 are SEHNR and FQNEAQ (reference sequence). The CDR3 is made up of 15 amino acids. Trimming left V 3 bases short and J 1 base short, with 12 bases between. The variable domain in full, completed from reference TRBV7-9 and TRBJ1-1, reads DTGVSQNPRHKITKRGQNVTFRCDPISEHNRLYWYRQTLGQGPEFLTYFQNEAQLEKSRLLSDRFSAERPKGSFSTLEIQRTEQGDSAMYLCASSFFTEQNTEAFFGQGTRLTVV.

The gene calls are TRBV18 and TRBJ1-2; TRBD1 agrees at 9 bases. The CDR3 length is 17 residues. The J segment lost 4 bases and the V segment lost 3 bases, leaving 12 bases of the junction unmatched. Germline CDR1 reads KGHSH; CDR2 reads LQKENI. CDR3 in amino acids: CASSPTSPGQGVYGYTF. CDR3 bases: TGTGCCAGCTCACCGACAAGCCCGGGACAGGGTGTCTATGGCTACACCTTC. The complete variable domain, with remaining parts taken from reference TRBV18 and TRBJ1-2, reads NAGVMQNPRHLVRRRGQEARLRCSPMKGHSHVYWYRQLPEEGLKFMVYLQKENIIDESGMPKERFSAEFPKEGPSILRIQQVVRGDSAAYFCASSPTSPGQGVYGYTFGSGTRLTVV.

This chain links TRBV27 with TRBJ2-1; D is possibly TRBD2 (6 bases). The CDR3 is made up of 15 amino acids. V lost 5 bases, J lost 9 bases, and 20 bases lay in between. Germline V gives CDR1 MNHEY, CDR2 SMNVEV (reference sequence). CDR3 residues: CASSPLMASAGEQFF. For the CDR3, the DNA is TGTGCCAGCAGTCCCCTTATGGCTAGCGCGGGTGAGCAGTTCTTC.

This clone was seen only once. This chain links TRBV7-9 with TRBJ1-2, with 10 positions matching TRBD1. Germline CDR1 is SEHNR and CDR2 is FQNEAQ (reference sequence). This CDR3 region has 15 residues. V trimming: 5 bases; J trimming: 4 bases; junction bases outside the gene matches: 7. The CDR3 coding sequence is TGTGCCAGCAGCGCCTCGACAGGGGGCGGCTATGGCTACACCTTC. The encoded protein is CASSASTGGGYGYTF.

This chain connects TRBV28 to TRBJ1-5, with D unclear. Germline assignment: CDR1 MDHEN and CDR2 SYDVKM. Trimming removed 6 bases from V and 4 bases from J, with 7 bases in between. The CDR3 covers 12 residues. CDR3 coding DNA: TGTGCCAGCAGCTACCTTAATCAGCCCCAGCATTTT. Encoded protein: CASSYLNQPQHF.

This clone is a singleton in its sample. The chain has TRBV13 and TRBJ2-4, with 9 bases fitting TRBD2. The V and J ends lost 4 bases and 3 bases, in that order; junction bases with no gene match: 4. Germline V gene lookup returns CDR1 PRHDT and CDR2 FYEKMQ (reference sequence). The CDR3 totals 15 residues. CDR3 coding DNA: TGTGCCAGCAGCTCTAGCGGGACCGACAAAAACATTCAGTACTTC. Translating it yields CASSSSGTDKNIQYF.

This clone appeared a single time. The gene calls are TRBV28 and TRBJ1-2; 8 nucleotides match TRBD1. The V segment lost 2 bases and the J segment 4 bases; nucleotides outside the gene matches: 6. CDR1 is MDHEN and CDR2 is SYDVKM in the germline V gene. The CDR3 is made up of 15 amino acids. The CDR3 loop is CASSLAAGGVYGYTF. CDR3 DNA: TGTGCCAGCAGTTTAGCGGCAGGGGGCGTCTATGGCTACACCTTC.

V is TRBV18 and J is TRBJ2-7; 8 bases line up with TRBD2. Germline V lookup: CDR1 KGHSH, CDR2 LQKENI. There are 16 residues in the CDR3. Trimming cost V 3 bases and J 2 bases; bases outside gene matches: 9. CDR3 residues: CASSPRVGLGPYEQYF. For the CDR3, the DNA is TGTGCCAGCTCACCCCGGGTGGGACTAGGTCCCTACGAGCAGTACTTC.

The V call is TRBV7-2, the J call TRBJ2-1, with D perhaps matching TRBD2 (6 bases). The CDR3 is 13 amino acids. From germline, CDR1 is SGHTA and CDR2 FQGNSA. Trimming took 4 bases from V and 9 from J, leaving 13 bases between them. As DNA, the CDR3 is TGTGCCAGCAGCTCGGGACTGGATGGTGAGCAGTTCTTC. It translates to CASSSGLDGEQFF. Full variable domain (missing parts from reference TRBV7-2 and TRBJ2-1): GAGVSQSPSNKVTEKGKDVELRCDPISGHTALYWYRQSLGQGLEFLIYFQGNSAPDKSGLPSDRFSAERTGGSVSTLTIQRTQQEDSAVYLCASSSGLDGEQFFGPGTRLTVL.

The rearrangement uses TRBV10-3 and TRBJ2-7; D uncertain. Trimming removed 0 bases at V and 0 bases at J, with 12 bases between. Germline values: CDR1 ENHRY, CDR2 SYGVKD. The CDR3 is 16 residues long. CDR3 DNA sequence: TGTGCCATCAGTGAGTCGGCGGCTCCCTACTCCTACGAGCAGTACTTC. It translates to CAISESAAPYSYEQYF.

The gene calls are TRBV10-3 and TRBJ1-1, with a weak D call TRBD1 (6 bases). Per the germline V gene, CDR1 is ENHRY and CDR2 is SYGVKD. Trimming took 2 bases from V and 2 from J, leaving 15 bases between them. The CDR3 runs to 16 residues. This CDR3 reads CAISEVGKQGNTEAFF. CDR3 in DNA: TGTGCCATCAGTGAGGTAGGGAAACAGGGTAACACTGAAGCTTTCTTT.

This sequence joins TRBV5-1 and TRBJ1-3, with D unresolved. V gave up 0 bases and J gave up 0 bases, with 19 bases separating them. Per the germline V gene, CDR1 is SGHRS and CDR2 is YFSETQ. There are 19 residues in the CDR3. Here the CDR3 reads CASSLAGSGLASSGNTIYF. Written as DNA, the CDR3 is TGCGCCAGCAGCTTGGCGGGGAGCGGCCTCGCTAGCTCTGGAAACACCATATATTTT.

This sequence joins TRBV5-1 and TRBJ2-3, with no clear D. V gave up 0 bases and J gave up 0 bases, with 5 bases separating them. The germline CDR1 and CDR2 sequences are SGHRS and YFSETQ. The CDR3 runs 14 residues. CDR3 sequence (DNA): TGCGCCAGCAGCTTGGTCGTTAGCACAGATACGCAGTATTTT. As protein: CASSLVVSTDTQYF.

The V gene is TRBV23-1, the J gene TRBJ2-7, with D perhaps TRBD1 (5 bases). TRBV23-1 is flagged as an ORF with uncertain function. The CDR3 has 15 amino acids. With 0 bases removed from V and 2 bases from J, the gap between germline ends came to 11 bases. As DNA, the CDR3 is TGCGCCAGCAGTCAATCTCTTGGCAGGGCCTACGAGCAGTACTTC. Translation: CASSQSLGRAYEQYF.

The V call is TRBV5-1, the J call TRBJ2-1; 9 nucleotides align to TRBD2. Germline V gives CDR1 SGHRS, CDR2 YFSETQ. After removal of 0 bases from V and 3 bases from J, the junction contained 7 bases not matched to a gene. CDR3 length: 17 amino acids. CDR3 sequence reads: CASSLARLAASYNEQFF. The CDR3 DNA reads TGCGCCAGCAGCTTGGCCAGACTAGCGGCAAGCTACAATGAGCAGTTCTTC.

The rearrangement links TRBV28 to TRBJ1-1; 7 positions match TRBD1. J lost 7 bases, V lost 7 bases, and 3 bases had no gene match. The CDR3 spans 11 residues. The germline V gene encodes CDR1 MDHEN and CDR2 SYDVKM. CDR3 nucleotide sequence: TGTGCCAGCACTCGGGACAGTGAAGCTTTCTTT. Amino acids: CASTRDSEAFF.

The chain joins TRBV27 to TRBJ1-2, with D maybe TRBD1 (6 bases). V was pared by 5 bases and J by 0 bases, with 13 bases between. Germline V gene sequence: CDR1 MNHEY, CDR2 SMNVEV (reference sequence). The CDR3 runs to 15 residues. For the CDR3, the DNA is TGTGCCAGCAGTCCAGGGGCTCATGCTAACTATGGCTACACCTTC. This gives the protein CASSPGAHANYGYTF.

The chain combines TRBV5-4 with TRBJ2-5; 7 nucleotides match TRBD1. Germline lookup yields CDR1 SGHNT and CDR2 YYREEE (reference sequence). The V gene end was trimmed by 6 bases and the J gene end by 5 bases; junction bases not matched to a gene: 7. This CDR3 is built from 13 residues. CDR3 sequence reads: CASTDRVRETQYF. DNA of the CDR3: TGTGCCAGCACCGACAGGGTCCGGGAGACCCAGTACTTC.